The 17 T cell receptor beta chains listed next were all sequenced from one sample in a study of T cell repertoires in aging, cancer and after chemotherapy. The template was genomic DNA from peripheral blood, not RNA. Multiplex touch-down PCR with TRB-A/B primers amplified rearranged V-D-J TRB sequences. Using its own MiXCR run on the multiplex PCR reads, TCRdb lists one record per CDR3 protein. The sample lists about 12,000 distinct CDR3 sequences; around 21% were seen once. Sequenced material: blood. These receptors originate from a human donor in good health.

This clonotype is medium-sized (0.01 to 0.1%) in the sample. This chain joins TRBV12-3 or TRBV12-4 and TRBJ1-1; D ambiguous. V lost 8 bases and J 7 bases, leaving 14 bases between the germline ends. CDR3 length equals 12 residues. The CDR3 bases are TGTGCCAGCCATCTCGTCGGAAGTGAAGCTTTCTTT. Protein sequence: CASHLVGSEAFF.

The chain is built from TRBV2 and TRBJ1-4; D perhaps matches TRBD1 (5 bases). V lost 0 bases and J 7 bases, leaving 15 bases between the germline ends. This CDR3 is built from 16 residues. Looked up from germline, CDR1 is SNHLY and CDR2 is FYNNEI. This CDR3 is CASSEAQGGEREKLFF. CDR3 bases: TGTGCCAGCAGTGAAGCTCAGGGAGGGGAACGTGAAAAACTGTTTTTT.

The V gene is TRBV20-1, the J gene TRBJ2-2; TRBD2 aligns across 14 bases. The CDR3 totals 15 residues. Germline V gene lookup returns CDR1 DFQATT and CDR2 SNEGSKA (reference sequence). Unmatched junction bases numbered 3, after V lost 3 bases and J lost 6 bases. The CDR3 reads CSASPTSGGAGELFF. In DNA, the CDR3 is TGCAGTGCTAGTCCGACTAGCGGGGGGGCCGGGGAGCTGTTTTTT.

This clonotype was counted only a few times. This sequence joins TRBV5-6 and TRBJ2-1, with D uncertain. The CDR3 runs to 13 residues. V lost 5 bases and J lost 5, with 11 bases in between. In germline, CDR1 is SGHDT, CDR2 YYEEEE. The CDR3 sequence is CASSRLLHNEQFF. The CDR3, as DNA: TGTGCCAGCAGTCGTCTCCTTCACAATGAGCAGTTCTTC.

This clonotype is medium-sized (0.01 to 0.1%). This chain connects TRBV7-9 to TRBJ1-1; D unclear. Trimming removed 0 bases at V and 4 bases at J, with 9 bases between. Germline V gene data show CDR1 as SEHNR and CDR2 as FQNEAQ (reference sequence). The length of the CDR3 is 14 residues. The CDR3 protein is CASSLARGGTEAFF. The CDR3 DNA reads TGTGCCAGCAGCTTAGCCCGGGGTGGCACTGAAGCTTTCTTT.

The table lists this clonotype with many counts. This rearrangement joins TRBV11-2 to TRBJ1-1; possibly TRBD1 for D (5 bases). CDR1 SGHAT and CDR2 FQNNGV come from the germline V gene. The length of the CDR3 is 15 residues. The V end lost 3 bases, the J end lost 6 bases, and 17 bases lay between the germline ends. The CDR3 spells CASSFGGQVYAEAFF. DNA of the CDR3: TGTGCCAGCAGCTTCGGTGGACAAGTGTACGCTGAAGCTTTCTTT.

This clonotype ranks as medium-sized (0.01 to 0.1%). The chain has TRBV30 and TRBJ1-2, with TRBD1 as a possible D gene (5 bases). The germline CDR1 and CDR2 sequences are GTSNPN and SVGIG (reference sequence). Trimming took off 2 bases at V and 3 bases at J, with 10 bases between the two ends. The CDR3 is 13 residues long. The CDR3 is CAWSRQRDYGYTF. DNA of the CDR3: TGTGCCTGGAGTAGACAGAGGGACTATGGCTACACCTTC.

By its share, this clonotype is medium-sized (0.01 to 0.1%). The chain has TRBV12-3 or TRBV12-4 and TRBJ1-2; D might be TRBD1 (5 bases). The CDR3 has 14 residues. The V and J ends lost 5 bases and 3 bases respectively, with 13 bases between them. This chain's CDR3 is CASSPGHQDYGYTF. The CDR3 coding sequence is TGTGCCAGCAGTCCCGGACACCAGGACTATGGCTACACCTTC.

Relative to its sample, this clonotype is medium-sized. V usage is TRBV7-9 and J usage is TRBJ1-2, with D unclear. The CDR3 sequence is 11 residues long. V lost 3 bases and J 1 base, leaving 0 bases between the germline ends. CDR1 is SEHNR and CDR2 is FQNEAQ in the germline V gene (reference sequence). The CDR3 spells CASSFNYGYTF. CDR3 DNA sequence: TGTGCCAGCAGCTTTAACTATGGCTACACCTTC.

This chain connects TRBV27 to TRBJ1-3, with 7 bases matching TRBD1. This CDR3 has 16 amino acids. Germline-derived CDR1 and CDR2 are MNHEY and SMNVEV (reference sequence). J gave up 4 bases and V 2 bases, and 8 bases lay outside the gene matches. The CDR3 bases are TGTGCCAGCAGTTTAGCGGCTCCAGGGGGAGGAAACACCATATATTTT. As protein: CASSLAAPGGGNTIYF.

This clonotype was recorded a few times. The rearrangement links TRBV6-1 to TRBJ2-1; TRBD2 agrees at 7 bases. Germline V CDR1 and CDR2: MNHNS, SASEGT. This CDR3 has 16 amino acids. The junction had 12 bases not matched to a gene; V was cut back by 3 bases and J by 7 bases. The CDR3 loop reads CASSDSGLAVTNEQFF. Written as DNA, the CDR3 is TGTGCCAGCAGTGATTCCGGCCTAGCGGTAACAAATGAGCAGTTCTTC.

The V call is TRBV4-1, the J call TRBJ1-5, with D tentatively TRBD1 (6 bases). The V and J ends lost 0 bases and 9 bases respectively, with 18 bases between them. Germline V gene sequence: CDR1 MGHRA, CDR2 YSYEKL. The CDR3 is 16 amino acids. The CDR3 bases are TGCGCCAGCAGCCAAGATGGAGGGGGACTGAGTCGGCCCCAGCATTTT. The encoded protein is CASSQDGGGLSRPQHF.

This clonotype is classed as medium-sized (0.01 to 0.1%). V is TRBV12-3 or TRBV12-4 and J is TRBJ1-2, with TRBD1 as a possible D gene (5 bases). This CDR3 comprises 13 residues. Trimming stripped 6 bases from V and 8 bases from J, with 16 bases between. The CDR3 nucleotides are TGTGCCAGCAGCCCCGGGGGGGGGAAGGGCTACACCTTC. This sequence encodes CASSPGGGKGYTF.

The chain couples TRBV20-1 to TRBJ2-3; 9 nucleotides align to TRBD2. Trimming took 1 base from V and 5 from J; bases not matched to a gene: 4. The germline CDR1 and CDR2 sequences are DFQATT and SNEGSKA (reference sequence). This CDR3 comprises 14 residues. CDR3 nucleotide sequence: TGCAGTGCTAGAGGCGGGGGGGGAGGAGATACGCAGTATTTT. Encoded protein: CSARGGGGGDTQYF.

This clonotype is categorized as medium-sized. J is TRBJ2-3 and V is TRBV29-1; tentative D call: TRBD1 (5 bases). V was trimmed by 4 bases and J by 6 bases, leaving 11 bases between them. Germline CDR1 is SQVTM and CDR2 is ANQGSEA. The CDR3 is 12 amino acids. The CDR3: CSVAQGADTQYF. The CDR3 coding sequence is TGCAGCGTTGCGCAGGGTGCTGATACGCAGTATTTT.

This clonotype was detected many times. The chain carries TRBV7-2 and TRBJ2-3; TRBD1 aligns across 12 bases. The CDR3 consists of 16 residues. Trimming at V came to 5 bases and at J to 3 bases, leaving 6 bases not matched to a gene. CDR1 SGHTA and CDR2 FQGNSA come from the germline V gene. The CDR3 is CASSPRDRGLTDTQYF. The CDR3 DNA sequence: TGTGCCAGCAGCCCGAGGGACAGGGGGCTGACAGATACGCAGTATTTT.

This clonotype was counted a few times. The chain joins TRBV5-1 to TRBJ2-1, with 9 bases fitting TRBD1. The length of the CDR3 is 14 residues. The germline gives CDR1 SGHRS, CDR2 YFSETQ. V was clipped by 4 bases and J by 8 bases; unmatched bases: 7. The CDR3 bases are TGCGCCAGCAGCCGGGACAGGGAAGTGTATGAGCAGTTCTTC. Amino acids: CASSRDREVYEQFF.